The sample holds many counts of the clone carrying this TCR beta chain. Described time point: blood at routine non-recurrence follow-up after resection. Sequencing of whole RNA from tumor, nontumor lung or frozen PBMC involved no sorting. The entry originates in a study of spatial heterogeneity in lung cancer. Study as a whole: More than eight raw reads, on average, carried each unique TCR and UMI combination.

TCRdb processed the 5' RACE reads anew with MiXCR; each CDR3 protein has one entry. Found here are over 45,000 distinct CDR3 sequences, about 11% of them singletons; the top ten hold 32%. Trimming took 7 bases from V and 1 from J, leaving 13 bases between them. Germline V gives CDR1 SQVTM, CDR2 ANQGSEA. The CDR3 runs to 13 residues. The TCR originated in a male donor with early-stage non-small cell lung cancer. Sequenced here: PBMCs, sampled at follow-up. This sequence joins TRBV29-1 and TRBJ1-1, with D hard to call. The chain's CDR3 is CSAVRTTNTEAFF. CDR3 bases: TGCAGCGCTGTGCGGACTACGAACACTGAAGCTTTCTTT.